These 32 T cell receptor beta chains share one sample of origin, sequenced in a study of T-cell reconstitution after alpha-beta-depleted transplantation in children. A TCRbeta library incorporating unique molecular identifiers was prepared. TCRdb fed the PCR reads into MiXCR, producing one record per CDR3 protein. The sample carries some 550,000 distinct CDR3 sequences, 23% recorded once. Here the sequenced sample was PBMCs, mostly from graft donor cells, taken 360 days after TCRalphabeta/CD19-depleted stem cell transplant. The receptor source for this set is a boy less than two years old who had a stem cell transplant for acute myeloid leukemia, so the T cells may come from the graft donor.

The J gene is TRBJ2-7, the V gene TRBV11-2; D assignment may be TRBD1 or TRBD2 (5 bases each). Germline V gene lookup returns CDR1 SGHAT and CDR2 FQNNGV. The CDR3 is made up of 14 amino acids. Trimming pared 5 bases from V and 3 bases from J, leaving 14 bases between. CDR3 in DNA: TGTGCCAGCAGCCCGTCCGGGGCGTTCTACGAGCAGTACGTC. Amino acid sequence: CASSPSGAFYEQYV.

The genes are TRBV19 and TRBJ2-1; 9 bases fit TRBD2. Germline V gene data show CDR1 as LNHDA and CDR2 as SQIVND (reference sequence). Trimming removed 3 bases from V and 4 bases from J; junction bases left unmatched: 13. This CDR3 is built from 18 residues. The CDR3 nucleotides read TGTGCCAGTAGTATCACCAACCTAGCGGGGATTTCATACAATGAGCAGTTCTTC. It translates to CASSITNLAGISYNEQFF.

The chain joins TRBV4-3 to TRBJ2-7; possibly TRBD1 for D (5 bases). The CDR3 runs 16 residues. CDR1 is LGHNA, CDR2 YSLEER, per germline. The V and J ends lost 0 bases and 3 bases respectively, with 15 bases between them. CDR3 region: CASSQDRAGLNYEQYF. CDR3 nucleotide sequence: TGCGCCAGCAGCCAAGATAGGGCAGGGCTGAACTACGAGCAGTACTTC.

The chain has TRBV6-2 or TRBV6-3 and TRBJ2-3; D might be TRBD1 or TRBD2, each matching 5 bases. V lost 6 bases to trimming and J lost 2 bases, with 15 bases between them. Germline assignment: CDR1 MNHEY and CDR2 SVGEGT. There are 15 residues in the CDR3. The CDR3: CASSRAGTYTDTQYF. In DNA form, the CDR3 reads TGTGCCAGCAGCCGCGCCGGGACGTACACAGATACGCAGTATTTT.

This clonotype has just a few counts. V is TRBV20-1 and J is TRBJ1-2; 8 bases line up with TRBD1. V gave up 3 bases and J gave up 8 bases; unmatched junction bases: 11. This CDR3 comprises 14 residues. From germline, CDR1 is DFQATT and CDR2 SNEGSKA (reference sequence). CDR3 loop: CSASSLRGPWGYTF. CDR3 DNA: TGCAGTGCTAGCTCCCTCAGGGGGCCATGGGGCTACACCTTC.

This clonotype was counted only a few times. This chain's CDR3 is CASSLDRIEKLFF. The CDR3 bases are TGTGCCAGCAGCTTAGACAGGATTGAAAAACTGTTTTTT. The V call is TRBV7-2, the J call TRBJ1-4, with a weak D call TRBD1 (5 bases). The germline V gene has CDR1 SGHTA and CDR2 FQGNSA. CDR3 length: 13 amino acids. Trimming left V 1 base short and J 7 bases short, with 7 bases between.

The table lists this clonotype with a few counts. The chain has TRBV20-1 and TRBJ2-7, with D perhaps TRBD2 (5 bases). V was trimmed by 0 bases and J by 9 bases, leaving 21 bases between them. The V gene's germline CDR1 is DFQATT and CDR2 SNEGSKA (reference sequence). The CDR3 spans 15 residues. CDR3 loop: CSARDQAPLVHGQYV. The CDR3 region has the DNA TGCAGTGCTAGAGATCAGGCCCCACTAGTGCACGGGCAGTACGTC.

This sequence joins TRBV6-1 and TRBJ2-2; D uncertain. CDR1 and CDR2 from the germline V gene are MNHNS and SASEGT. The CDR3 is made up of 12 amino acids. V was pared by 2 bases and J by 10 bases, with 8 bases between. The CDR3 coding sequence is TGTGCCAGCAGTGAACTAGGTTTGGAGCTGTTTTTT. Residues: CASSELGLELFF.

The CDR3 reads CASSKGQGAGANVLTF. The CDR3 DNA follows: TGTGCCAGCAGCAAAGGACAGGGAGCTGGGGCCAACGTCCTGACTTTC. V is TRBV9 and J is TRBJ2-6, with 8 bases that match TRBD1. The ends lost 4 bases at V and 2 bases at J; junction bases unmatched: 5. CDR1 and CDR2 (germline): SGDLS, YYNGEE. This CDR3 comprises 16 residues.

This clonotype was seen many times. The V call is TRBV5-1, the J call TRBJ1-2; 10 bases align to TRBD1. The germline V gene encodes CDR1 SGHRS and CDR2 YFSETQ. The ends lost 2 bases at V and 3 bases at J; junction bases unmatched: 4. The CDR3 length is 15 residues. In DNA, the CDR3 is TGCGCCAGCAGCTTCGGGGGACAGGGGTACTATGGCTACACCTTC. It encodes CASSFGGQGYYGYTF.

This clonotype was detected a few times. The chain couples TRBV25-1 to TRBJ2-2; TRBD2 aligns across 8 bases. Per germline, CDR1 MGHDK and CDR2 SYGVNS. V gave up 8 bases and J gave up 6 bases; unmatched junction bases: 8. The CDR3 covers 14 residues. CDR3 in amino acids: CASQRGGSAGELFF. In nucleotides, the CDR3 is TGTGCCAGCCAACGGGGGGGTTCAGCCGGGGAGCTGTTTTTT.

This clonotype was seen once. The chain employs TRBV5-1 and TRBJ2-1; 8 bases match TRBD2. The germline CDR1 and CDR2 sequences are SGHRS and YFSETQ. The CDR3 spans 16 residues. Germline trimming cut 4 bases from V and 8 bases from J; bases unmatched to any gene: 14. The CDR3 DNA is TGCGCCAGCAGCCCCCCCTTAGCGGGACTTGGGGATGAGCAGTTCTTC. This translates into CASSPPLAGLGDEQFF. The full variable domain, in which reference TRBV5-1 and TRBJ2-1 provide the parts outside the CDR3, is KAGVTQTPRYLIKTRGQQVTLSCSPISGHRSVSWYQQTPGQGLQFLFEYFSETQRNKGNFPGRFSGRQFSNSRSEMNVSTLELGDSALYLCASSPPLAGLGDEQFFGPGTRLTVL.

This clonotype was seen more than once but under ten times. The genes are TRBV6-5 and TRBJ2-2; D remains ambiguous. V was shortened by 0 bases and J by 4 bases, with 9 bases between the two germline ends. Germline loops: CDR1 MNHEY, CDR2 SVGAGI. The CDR3 is made up of 15 amino acids. The chain's CDR3 is CASSYSKPGTGELFF. CDR3 coding DNA: TGTGCCAGCAGTTACTCGAAGCCGGGCACCGGGGAGCTGTTTTTT.

Ten or more counts support this clonotype. The chain employs TRBV10-3 and TRBJ2-3; the match to TRBD2 covers 7 bases. J was trimmed by 5 bases and V by 2 bases; bases with no gene match: 4. Germline values: CDR1 ENHRY, CDR2 SYGVKD. This CDR3 region has 14 residues. This CDR3 is CAISEGLDGDTQYF. CDR3 sequence (DNA): TGTGCCATCAGTGAGGGACTAGACGGAGATACGCAGTATTTT.

This chain connects TRBV5-1 to TRBJ2-2; 7 nucleotides align to TRBD1. The V and J ends lost 3 bases and 1 base, in that order; junction bases with no gene match: 6. Germline CDR1 reads SGHRS; CDR2 reads YFSETQ. CDR3 length: 16 amino acids. CDR3 nucleotides: TGCGCCAGCAGCTCTGACAGGGCGGGGAACACCGGGGAGCTGTTTTTT. Protein sequence: CASSSDRAGNTGELFF.

The chain links TRBV12-3 or TRBV12-4 to TRBJ2-7, with 8 bases identical to TRBD1. The CDR3 runs 12 residues. The trim removed 5 bases at V and 5 bases at J, leaving 2 bases unmatched. CDR3 bases: TGTGCCAGCAGTCGGGGACAGGACGAGCAGTACGTC. It codes for CASSRGQDEQYV.

This clonotype was seen many times. The V call is TRBV29-1, the J call TRBJ1-5; TRBD1 matches at 9 bases. The CDR3 covers 14 residues. Germline V gene data show CDR1 as SQVTM and CDR2 as ANQGSEA. Trimming cost V 7 bases and J 4 bases; bases outside gene matches: 8. This CDR3 is CSARLGTGNQPQHF. The CDR3 nucleotides are TGCAGCGCCAGGCTGGGGACAGGGAATCAGCCCCAGCATTTT.

This clonotype was detected only a few times. V usage is TRBV6-5 and J usage is TRBJ1-1; no definite D call. The germline CDR1 and CDR2 sequences are MNHEY and SVGAGI. The CDR3 consists of 15 residues. Deletions cut 0 bases from V and 2 bases from J, with 10 bases between. The chain's CDR3 is CASSYSIVFNTEAFF. CDR3 coding DNA: TGTGCCAGCAGTTACTCAATAGTGTTCAACACTGAAGCTTTCTTT.

In this sample, this clonotype turned up a few times. The chain recombines TRBV24-1 with TRBJ2-2; TRBD1 aligns across 7 bases. This CDR3 contains 15 residues. V trimming: 3 bases; J trimming: 4 bases; junction bases outside the gene matches: 4. Per germline, CDR1 KGHDR and CDR2 SFDVKD. For the CDR3, the DNA is TGTGCCACCAGTGATCCCGGGACAGTCACCGGGGAGCTGTTTTTT. As protein: CATSDPGTVTGELFF.

A single count supports this clonotype. The chain recombines TRBV20-1 with TRBJ1-4; possibly TRBD1 for D (6 bases). The V and J ends lost 5 bases and 3 bases respectively, with 16 bases between them. This CDR3 spans 15 amino acids. The germline V gene has CDR1 DFQATT and CDR2 SNEGSKA (reference sequence). CDR3 residues: CSAWGRQASNEKLFF. For the CDR3, the DNA is TGCAGTGCTTGGGGCCGACAGGCGTCTAATGAAAAACTGTTTTTT.

V is TRBV12-3 or TRBV12-4 and J is TRBJ2-2, with D possibly matching TRBD1 (6 bases). Deletions cut 3 bases from V and 6 bases from J, with 14 bases between. CDR3 length: 15 amino acids. The CDR3 protein is CASSFGTMDAGELFF. DNA for the CDR3: TGTGCCAGCAGTTTCGGGACAATGGACGCCGGGGAGCTGTTTTTT.

This clonotype was detected only a few times. This chain links TRBV5-1 with TRBJ2-7; tentatively, D is TRBD2 (6 bases). This CDR3 is 15 amino acids long. Looked up from germline, CDR1 is SGHRS and CDR2 is YFSETQ. V lost 2 bases, J lost 2 bases, and 14 bases lay in between. The CDR3 is CASSFQASAAYEQYF. Written as DNA, the CDR3 is TGCGCCAGCAGCTTCCAGGCTAGCGCGGCCTACGAGCAGTACTTC.

This clonotype has at least ten counts. The J gene is TRBJ1-1, the V gene TRBV12-3 or TRBV12-4, with a tentative D call TRBD1 (5 bases). V lost 4 bases to trimming and J lost 8 bases, with 17 bases between them. The CDR3 extends over 14 amino acids. The CDR3 region is CASSSQIGGGEAFF. CDR3 DNA sequence: TGTGCCAGCAGTTCCCAGATTGGGGGAGGGGAAGCTTTCTTT.

The gene calls are TRBV2 and TRBJ2-1, with D tentatively TRBD2 (5 bases). The CDR3 is made up of 17 amino acids. Per germline, CDR1 SNHLY and CDR2 FYNNEI. Between the trimmed V and J ends, which lost 2 bases and 0 bases, there was a span of 14 bases. CDR3 DNA: TGTGCCAGCAGTGAACTACTGGCTGGGAGCTCCTACAATGAGCAGTTCTTC. Translating it yields CASSELLAGSSYNEQFF.

In this sample, this clonotype turned up many times. The chain joins TRBV20-1 to TRBJ2-5; the D is unclear. Per germline, CDR1 DFQATT and CDR2 SNEGSKA (reference sequence). Trimming cost V 3 bases and J 3 bases, with 5 bases left between them. This CDR3 is 11 amino acids long. The CDR3 DNA follows: TGCAGTGCTAGCTCGGAAGAGACCCAGTACTTC. Translating gives CSASSEETQYF.

The gene calls are TRBV9 and TRBJ2-2; tentatively, D is TRBD2 (5 bases). The CDR3 loop spans 16 amino acids. V was cut by 3 bases and J by 5 bases, with 17 bases left in between. Germline loops: CDR1 SGDLS, CDR2 YYNGEE. The DNA for the CDR3 is TGTGCCAGCAGCGCCGACACGCGGAGGCTGACCGGGGAGCTGTTTTTT. Translating gives CASSADTRRLTGELFF. The entire variable domain, with the rest obtained from reference TRBV9 and TRBJ2-2, is as follows: DSGVTQTPKHLITATGQRVTLRCSPRSGDLSVYWYQQSLDQGLQFLIQYYNGEERAKGNILERFSAQQFPDLHSELNLSSLELGDSALYFCASSADTRRLTGELFFGEGSRLTVL.

The chain uses TRBV4-1 and TRBJ2-3; possibly TRBD1 for D (5 bases). The CDR3 has 14 amino acids. V was cut by 0 bases and J by 5 bases, with 9 bases left in between. The germline gives CDR1 MGHRA, CDR2 YSYEKL. The CDR3 reads CASSQDRVGDTQYF. Written as DNA, the CDR3 is TGCGCCAGCAGCCAAGACAGGGTTGGAGATACGCAGTATTTT.

A few counts support this clonotype. This chain connects TRBV5-1 to TRBJ1-1; 9 bases match TRBD1. After removal of 4 bases from V and 10 bases from J, the junction contained 20 bases not matched to a gene. The CDR3 is 17 amino acids. CDR1 and CDR2 from the germline V gene are SGHRS and YFSETQ. Written as DNA, the CDR3 is TGCGCCAGCAGCCCGCCCCGAGACAGGGGGGCTATGGATGGAGCTTTCTTT. As protein: CASSPPRDRGAMDGAFF.

This clonotype has a handful of counts. The chain couples TRBV7-2 to TRBJ1-3; D is possibly TRBD1 (5 bases). The CDR3 sequence is 16 residues long. Trimming took off 3 bases at V and 4 bases at J, with 16 bases between the two ends. Germline V gene sequence: CDR1 SGHTA, CDR2 FQGNSA. The CDR3 is CASSLDPRGSGNTIYF. The DNA for the CDR3 is TGTGCCAGCAGCTTGGACCCCCGGGGGAGCGGAAACACCATATATTTT.

In this sample, this clonotype turned up a few times. The chain employs TRBV6-6 and TRBJ1-2; D is unresolved. In germline, CDR1 is MNHNY, CDR2 SVGAGI (reference sequence). The CDR3 contains 11 residues. V was pared by 6 bases and J by 2 bases, with 4 bases between. The CDR3 reads CASSHNYGYTF. CDR3 DNA sequence: TGTGCCAGCAGCCACAACTATGGCTACACCTTC.

The chain recombines TRBV7-8 with TRBJ2-1, with TRBD1 matching 9 bases. Germline CDR1 SGHVS, CDR2 FQNEAQ. Unmatched junction bases numbered 18, after V lost 3 bases and J lost 6 bases. The CDR3 extends over 19 amino acids. The CDR3 spells CASSFPGTGSIPLVNEQFF. The CDR3 nucleotides read TGTGCCAGCAGCTTCCCCGGGACAGGGAGTATCCCCCTAGTCAATGAGCAGTTCTTC.

The chain recombines TRBV6-2 or TRBV6-3 with TRBJ1-1; D is perhaps TRBD1 (5 bases). Trimming removed 0 bases at V and 4 bases at J, with 15 bases between. The germline V gene encodes CDR1 MNHEY and CDR2 SVGEGT. The CDR3 is made up of 16 amino acids. As DNA, the CDR3 is TGTGCCAGCAGTTACTCAAGGGACGGCTACTTCACTGAAGCTTTCTTT. It is translated as CASSYSRDGYFTEAFF.